The text below deals with one T cell receptor beta chain. What it binds is not known. The V and J ends lost 6 bases and 7 bases, in that order; junction bases with no gene match: 16. The length of the CDR3 is 16 residues. CDR1 and CDR2 from the germline V gene are SQVTM and ANQGSEA. This record belongs to a study of graft-versus-host responses after intestinal transplantation. The table came from immunoSEQ multiplex PCR; TCRdb's copy has only in-frame clones and leaves some out. The table lists around 97,000 clones, 93% of them singletons. The receptor was isolated from a human donor who received an intestinal transplant. The sample was unstimulated CD8+ T cells sorted from spleen or lymph node cells, taken before intestinal transplant. The V and J genes are TRBV29-1 and TRBJ2-1; 9 bases are shared with TRBD2. In DNA, the CDR3 is TGCAGCGTCAGGGGGTTAGCGGGGGTCCCGGGGAATGAGCAGTTCTTC. Its protein product is CSVRGLAGVPGNEQFF.